This T cell receptor (beta chain) was identified in a study of shared clonotypes between healthy human individuals. Study-level findings and limits: Large sequencing depth failed to make sorted-subset sequencing complete, rarefaction showed. Sharing across a handful of donors was seen in 4.5% to 5.5% of naive CD4 clonotypes.

Concerning this clone itself: The antigen is undetermined.

V shed 3 bases and J 5 bases; nucleotides not matched to a gene: 8. CDR1 and CDR2 (germline): SGHRS, YFSETQ. This CDR3 comprises 15 residues. Measured with immunoSEQ multiplex PCR; TCRdb has only the in-frame clones, and not every one. Seen here are approximately 2.5 million clones, over 85% observed once, and the top ten hold more than 0.35%. The receptor was derived from a man aged 18-30 years in good health. Some clones in this sample may be carry-over from other donors' samples. V gene TRBV5-1 combines with J gene TRBJ2-1; 7 nucleotides agree with TRBD1. The sequencing input was naive CD4+ T cells from PBMCs. Subset indicated: CD45RA+ positively selected. CDR3 DNA: TGCGCCAGCAGCTCAGGGGACAGTCCTAACAATGAGCAGTTCTTC. This sequence encodes CASSSGDSPNNEQFF.